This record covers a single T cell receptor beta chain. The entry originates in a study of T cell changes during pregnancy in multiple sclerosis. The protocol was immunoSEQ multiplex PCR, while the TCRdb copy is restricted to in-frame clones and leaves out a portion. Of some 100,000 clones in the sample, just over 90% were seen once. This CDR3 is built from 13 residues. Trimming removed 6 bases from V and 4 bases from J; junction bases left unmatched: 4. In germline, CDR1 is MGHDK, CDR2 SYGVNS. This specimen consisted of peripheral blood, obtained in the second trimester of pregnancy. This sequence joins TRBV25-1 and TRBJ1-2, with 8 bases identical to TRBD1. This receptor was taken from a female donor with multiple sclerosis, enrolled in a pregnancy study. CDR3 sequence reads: CASSAGTGYGYTF. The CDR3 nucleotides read TGTGCCAGCAGCGCAGGGACAGGCTATGGCTACACCTTC.